The T cell receptor beta chain under discussion was sequenced for a study of cytomegalovirus exposure and HLA in healthy donors. The primer mix had 60 Vbeta and 13 Jbeta primers. How the authors handled the data: Approximately 9.9 million of 65 million to 95 million unique TCR beta chains were shared, per a later count. Assay: immunoSEQ multiplex PCR; the TCRdb copy retains only in-frame clones and omits some. Clone size and the V and J calls come from that table; the DNA yielded D and trimming. Counted here are about 170,000 clones, roughly 80% occurring once; the ten biggest clones make up about 4.4%. V lost 3 bases to trimming and J lost 1 base, with 10 bases between them. Germline loops: CDR1 SGDLS, CDR2 YYNGEE. The CDR3 loop spans 14 amino acids.

The chain uses TRBV9 and TRBJ1-1; D not certain. The material sequenced was PBMCs. The receptor's source is a woman in her 50s in good health and CMV-seropositive. This CDR3 reads CASSEGGRNTEAFF. The CDR3 bases are TGTGCCAGCAGCGAAGGCGGCAGGAACACTGAAGCTTTCTTT. Full variable domain (remainder filled in from reference TRBV9 and TRBJ1-1): DSGVTQTPKHLITATGQRVTLRCSPRSGDLSVYWYQQSLDQGLQFLIQYYNGEERAKGNILERFSAQQFPDLHSELNLSSLELGDSALYFCASSEGGRNTEAFFGQGTRLTVV.